Shown below are 3 T cell receptor beta chains from a single sample sequenced in a study of T-cell reconstitution after alpha-beta-depleted transplantation in children. The TCRbeta library was prepared with unique molecular identifiers. TCRdb re-called the PCR reads through MiXCR, storing one row per CDR3 protein. The sample records 530,000 or so distinct CDR3 sequences, around 27% being singletons. Sequencing used PBMCs, obtained before TCRalphabeta/CD19-depleted stem cell transplant. The origin of the receptors is a boy less than two years old with Wiskott-Aldrich syndrome, due to receive a stem cell transplant.

This clonotype was seen only a few times. This chain links TRBV7-6 with TRBJ2-2, with 10 bases fitting TRBD2. The V segment lost 5 bases and the J segment 7 bases; nucleotides outside the gene matches: 13. Germline CDR1 and CDR2: SGHVS and FNYEAQ. The CDR3 sequence is 17 residues long. This CDR3 reads CASSPIGLADFVGELFF. As DNA, the CDR3 is TGTGCCAGCAGCCCGATAGGACTAGCGGACTTCGTCGGGGAGCTGTTTTTT.

This chain joins TRBV12-3 or TRBV12-4 and TRBJ1-2; D gene unclear. Trimming left V 4 bases short and J 3 bases short, with 9 bases between. This CDR3 contains 13 residues. For the CDR3, the DNA is TGTGCCAGCAGTTCCCCGGCGGACTATGGCTACACCTTC. It is translated as CASSSPADYGYTF.

The chain couples TRBV20-1 to TRBJ1-3; D is uncertain. The CDR3 covers 13 residues. The germline CDR1 and CDR2 sequences are DFQATT and SNEGSKA (reference sequence). Trimming took off 1 base at V and 3 bases at J, with 7 bases between the two ends. CDR3 nucleotide sequence: TGCAGTGCTAGAGTACCGGGTGGAAACACCATATATTTT. Residues: CSARVPGGNTIYF.